A selection of T cell receptor beta chains follows, all from one sample in a study of T cell responses to AZD1222 COVID-19 vaccine. Produced via immunoSEQ multiplex PCR; TCRdb's table is partial and in-frame only. The table includes 89,000 or so clones, approximately 86% detected once. Sequences were derived from peripheral blood, sampled on day 0 of AZD1222 vaccination. The receptors originated from an adult in good health. Both conserved end residues are part of each CDR3. Fields, in order: V gene, J gene, CDR3 protein.

>TRBV7-2|TRBJ1-4
CASSLDGTGPEKLFF
>TRBV11-3|TRBJ2-3
CASSSYSSYTDTQYF
>TRBV7-7|TRBJ2-3
CASSLALPEKRADTQYF
>TRBV6-5|TRBJ2-4
CASSYSSGDIQYF
>TRBV18|TRBJ2-7
CASSEDRASSYEQYF
>TRBV4-2|TRBJ1-3
CASSQPGQTSGNTIYF
>TRBV6-5|TRBJ2-7
CATIGQYTYEQYF
>TRBV9|TRBJ2-3
CASSAANLARTDTQYF
>TRBV6-1|TRBJ2-7
CASRMGDRGSEQYF
>TRBV28|TRBJ1-2
CASGPPGQGAGGYTF
>TRBV7-2|TRBJ2-7
CASSLHRAGGRSYEQYF
>TRBV19|TRBJ2-7
CASILGPRYEQYF
>TRBV7-2|TRBJ1-4
CASSSSGTGGGRAEKLFF
>TRBV6-2/TRBV6-3|TRBJ2-2
CASSYTGNTGELFF
>TRBV2|TRBJ2-1
CASIELNEQFF
>TRBV29-1|TRBJ1-5
CSVTWASNQPQHF
>TRBV15|TRBJ2-1
CATSSSRGLAHEQFF
>TRBV4-2|TRBJ2-3
CASSQGGSGSGTDTQYF
>TRBV25-1|TRBJ1-3
CASSQPGGASGNTIYF
>TRBV7-9|TRBJ2-7
CASSLGQGRYEQYF
>TRBV5-3|TRBJ2-3
CARSWGQGAGDTQYF
>TRBV7-9|TRBJ2-1
CASSLMGTGWRNEQFF
>TRBV6-5|TRBJ2-7
CATQGQLYEQYF
>TRBV3-1/TRBV3-2|TRBJ2-3
CASSQARTAPDTQYF
>TRBV7-2|TRBJ2-1
CASSMTGTGADNEQFF
>TRBV6-5|TRBJ1-2
CASSPTWGENYGYTF
>TRBV5-1|TRBJ2-1
CASSNNRVGAVNEQFF